This TCR beta chain was captured in a study of blood T cells in healthy people across ages. Next came a second PCR, run for about 7 to 12 cycles, which used a sample-barcoded 5' primer along with a J-beta primer mix. Sequencing recovered at least 3 million CDR3-containing paired-end reads from each sample. Each CDR3 protein gets one entry after TCRdb re-called the 5' RACE reads with MiXCR. The sample lists roughly 500,000 distinct CDR3 sequences; about 25% were seen once. Whole-study findings and limits: A roughly linear fall in TCR beta diversity per million T cells was seen with increasing age.

Remarks on this clonotype: Its matching antigen is unknown.

V dropped 4 bases and J dropped 4; count of bases not matched to a gene: 8. Per germline, CDR1 MNHNY and CDR2 SVGAGI (reference sequence). The CDR3 is made up of 15 amino acids. Sequencing used blood. The receptor was isolated from a woman in her sixties or seventies in good health. The chain joins TRBV6-6 to TRBJ1-2; 8 bases are shared with TRBD1. DNA of the CDR3: TGTGCCAGCAGTTCCAAATCAGGGGGCTTCTATGGCTACACCTTC. It encodes CASSSKSGGFYGYTF.